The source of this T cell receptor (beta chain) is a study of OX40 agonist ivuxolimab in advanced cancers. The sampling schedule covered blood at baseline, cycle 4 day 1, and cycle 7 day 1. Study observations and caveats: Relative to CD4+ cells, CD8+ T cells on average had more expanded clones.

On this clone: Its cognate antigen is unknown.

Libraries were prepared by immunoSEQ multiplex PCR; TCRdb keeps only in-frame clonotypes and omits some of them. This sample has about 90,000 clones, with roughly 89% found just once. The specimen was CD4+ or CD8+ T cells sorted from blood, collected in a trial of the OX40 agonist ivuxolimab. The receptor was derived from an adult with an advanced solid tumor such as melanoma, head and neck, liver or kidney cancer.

The CDR3 is CASSLRDARNQPQHF. DNA for the CDR3: TGTGCCAGCAGTTTAAGGGATGCGCGAAATCAGCCCCAGCATTTT. This chain connects TRBV27 to TRBJ1-5; no firm D call. This CDR3 has 15 residues. Trimming cost V 2 bases and J 4 bases, with 12 bases left between them. From germline, CDR1 is MNHEY and CDR2 SMNVEV (reference sequence).